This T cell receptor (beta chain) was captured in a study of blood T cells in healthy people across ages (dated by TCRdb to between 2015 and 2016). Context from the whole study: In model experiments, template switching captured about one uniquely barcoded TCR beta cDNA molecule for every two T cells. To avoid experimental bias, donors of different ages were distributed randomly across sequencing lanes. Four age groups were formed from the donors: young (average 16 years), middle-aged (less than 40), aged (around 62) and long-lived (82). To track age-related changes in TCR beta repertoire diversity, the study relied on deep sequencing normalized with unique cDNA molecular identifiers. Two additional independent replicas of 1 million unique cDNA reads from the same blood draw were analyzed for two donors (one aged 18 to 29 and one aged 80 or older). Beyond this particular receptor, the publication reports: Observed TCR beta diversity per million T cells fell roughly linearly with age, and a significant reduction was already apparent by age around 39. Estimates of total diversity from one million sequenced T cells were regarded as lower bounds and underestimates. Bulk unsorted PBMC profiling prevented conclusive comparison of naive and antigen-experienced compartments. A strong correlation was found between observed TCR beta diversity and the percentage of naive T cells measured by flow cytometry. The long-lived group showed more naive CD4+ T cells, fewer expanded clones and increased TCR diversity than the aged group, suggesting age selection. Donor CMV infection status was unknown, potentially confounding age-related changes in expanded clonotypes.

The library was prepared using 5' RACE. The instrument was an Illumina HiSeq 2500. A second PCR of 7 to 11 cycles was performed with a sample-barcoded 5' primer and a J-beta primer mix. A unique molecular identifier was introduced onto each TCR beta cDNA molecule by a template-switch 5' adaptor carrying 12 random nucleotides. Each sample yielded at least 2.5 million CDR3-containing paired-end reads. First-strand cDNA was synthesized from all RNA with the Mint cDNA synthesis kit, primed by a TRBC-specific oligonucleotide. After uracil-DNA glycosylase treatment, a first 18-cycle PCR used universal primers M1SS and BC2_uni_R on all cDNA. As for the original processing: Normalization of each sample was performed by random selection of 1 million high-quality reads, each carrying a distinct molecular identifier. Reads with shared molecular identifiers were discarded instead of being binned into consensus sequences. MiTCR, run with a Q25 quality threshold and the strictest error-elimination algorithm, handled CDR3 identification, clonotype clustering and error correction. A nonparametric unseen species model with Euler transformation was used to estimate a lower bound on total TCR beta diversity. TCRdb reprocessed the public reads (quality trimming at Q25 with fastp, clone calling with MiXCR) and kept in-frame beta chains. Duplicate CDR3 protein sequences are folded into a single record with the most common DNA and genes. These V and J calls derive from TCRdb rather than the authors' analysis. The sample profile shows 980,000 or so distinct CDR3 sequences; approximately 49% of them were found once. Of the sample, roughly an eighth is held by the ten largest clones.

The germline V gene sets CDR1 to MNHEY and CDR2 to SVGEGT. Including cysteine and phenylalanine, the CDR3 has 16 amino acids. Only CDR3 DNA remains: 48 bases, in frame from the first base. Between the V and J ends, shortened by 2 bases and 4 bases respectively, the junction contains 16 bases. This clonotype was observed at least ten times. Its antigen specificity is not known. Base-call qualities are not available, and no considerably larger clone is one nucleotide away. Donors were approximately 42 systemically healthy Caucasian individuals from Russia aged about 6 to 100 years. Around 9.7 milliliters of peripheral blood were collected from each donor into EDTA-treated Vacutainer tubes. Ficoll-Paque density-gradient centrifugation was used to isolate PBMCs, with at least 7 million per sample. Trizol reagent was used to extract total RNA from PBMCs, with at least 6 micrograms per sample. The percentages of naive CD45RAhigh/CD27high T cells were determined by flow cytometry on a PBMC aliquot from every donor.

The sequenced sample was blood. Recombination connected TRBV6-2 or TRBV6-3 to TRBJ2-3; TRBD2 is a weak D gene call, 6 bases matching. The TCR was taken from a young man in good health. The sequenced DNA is TGTGCCAGCAGTTACCGCGGGGCAGGGCGCGCAGATACGCAGTATTTT. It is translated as CASSYRGAGRADTQYF.